Sequencing of this TCR beta chain was carried out in a study of CD8 T cells in ankylosing spondylitis. Study results and limitations: Characteristic of ankylosing spondylitis blood, it appeared, was a TCR beta motif comprising about 8 highly homologous variants. Clones tied to disease were said to be significantly enriched in matched ankylosing spondylitis synovial fluid. With a CD8+ phenotype, disease-linked clones were relatively rare in peripheral blood. In reactive arthritis synovial fluid and blood, some motif variants had been reported before.

Germline CDR1 SGHDT, CDR2 YYEEEE. V lost 2 bases to trimming and J lost 7 bases; unmatched junction nucleotides: 9. The CDR3 length is 16 residues. For this clonotype: The antigen remains undetermined.

Generation of TCR beta libraries employed quantitative 5'-RACE incorporating molecular barcodes. A single record per CDR3 protein comes from TCRdb applying MiXCR to the 5' RACE reads. The sample has around 540,000 distinct CDR3 sequences; about 12% are singletons. This receptor was taken from a male donor with ankylosing spondylitis. The sample was blood, either unsorted or a sorted T cell fraction (not recorded which). The chain combines TRBV5-6 with TRBJ2-3, with 11 bases lining up with TRBD2. The CDR3 protein is CASSLKLAGVINTQYF. CDR3 DNA sequence: TGTGCCAGCAGCTTAAAACTAGCGGGAGTCATTAATACGCAGTATTTT. The full variable domain, in which reference TRBV5-6 and TRBJ2-3 provide the parts outside the CDR3, is DAGVTQSPTHLIKTRGQQVTLRCSPKSGHDTVSWYQQALGQGPQFIFQYYEEEERQRGNFPDRFSGHQFPNYSSELNVNALLLGDSALYLCASSLKLAGVINTQYFGPGTRLTVL.